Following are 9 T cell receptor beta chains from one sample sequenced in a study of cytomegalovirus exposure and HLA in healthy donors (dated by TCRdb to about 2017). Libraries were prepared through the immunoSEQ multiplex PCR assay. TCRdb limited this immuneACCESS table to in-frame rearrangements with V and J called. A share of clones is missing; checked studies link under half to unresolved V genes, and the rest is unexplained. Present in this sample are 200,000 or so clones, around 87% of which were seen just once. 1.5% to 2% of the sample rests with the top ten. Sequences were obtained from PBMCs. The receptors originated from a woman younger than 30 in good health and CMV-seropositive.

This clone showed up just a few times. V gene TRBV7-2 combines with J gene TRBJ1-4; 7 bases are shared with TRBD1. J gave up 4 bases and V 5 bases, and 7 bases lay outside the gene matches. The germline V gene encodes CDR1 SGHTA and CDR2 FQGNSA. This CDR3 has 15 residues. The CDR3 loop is CASSPYRGFNEKLFF. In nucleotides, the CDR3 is TGTGCCAGCAGCCCCTACAGGGGCTTTAATGAAAAACTGTTTTTT. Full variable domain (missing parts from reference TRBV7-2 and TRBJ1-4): GAGVSQSPSNKVTEKGKDVELRCDPISGHTALYWYRQSLGQGLEFLIYFQGNSAPDKSGLPSDRFSAERTGGSVSTLTIQRTQQEDSAVYLCASSPYRGFNEKLFFGSGTQLSVL.

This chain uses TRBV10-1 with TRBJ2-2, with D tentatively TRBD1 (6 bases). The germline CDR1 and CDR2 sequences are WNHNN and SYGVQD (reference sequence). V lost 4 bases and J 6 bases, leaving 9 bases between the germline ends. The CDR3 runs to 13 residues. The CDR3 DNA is TGCGCCAGCAGTGCCCAGGGGCCCGGGGAGCTGTTTTTT. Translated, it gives CASSAQGPGELFF.

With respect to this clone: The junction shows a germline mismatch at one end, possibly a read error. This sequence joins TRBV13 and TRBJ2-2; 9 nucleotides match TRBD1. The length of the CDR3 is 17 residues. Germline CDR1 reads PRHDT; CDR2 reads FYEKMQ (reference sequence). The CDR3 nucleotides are TGTGCCAGCAGCCCACCCTGGACAGGGGAGGTCACCGGGGAGCTGCTTTTT. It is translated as CASSPPWTGEVTGELLF.

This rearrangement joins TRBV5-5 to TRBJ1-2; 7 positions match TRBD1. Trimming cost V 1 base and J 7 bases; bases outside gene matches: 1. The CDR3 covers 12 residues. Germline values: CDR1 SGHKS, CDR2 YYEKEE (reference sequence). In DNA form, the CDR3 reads TGTGCCAGCAGCTTGACAGGGGCTGGCTACACCTTC. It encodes CASSLTGAGYTF.

The CDR3 DNA is TGTGCCAGCGTGGACAGGGGTGAAGGGGGCTACACCTTC. It yields the protein CASVDRGEGGYTF. The gene calls are TRBV6-5 and TRBJ1-2, with 9 nucleotides matching TRBD1. The CDR3 totals 13 residues. V lost 8 bases, J lost 8 bases, and 9 bases stayed unmatched. CDR1 and CDR2 from the germline V gene are MNHEY and SVGAGI.

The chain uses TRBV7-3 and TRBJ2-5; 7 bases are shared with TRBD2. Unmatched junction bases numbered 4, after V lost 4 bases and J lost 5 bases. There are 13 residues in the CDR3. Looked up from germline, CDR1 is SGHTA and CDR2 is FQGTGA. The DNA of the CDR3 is TGTGCCAGCAGCTCGACTAGCCGGGAGACCCAGTACTTC. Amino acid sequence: CASSSTSRETQYF. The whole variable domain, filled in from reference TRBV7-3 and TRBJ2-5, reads GAGVSQTPSNKVTEKGKYVELRCDPISGHTALYWYRQSLGQGPEFLIYFQGTGAADDSGLPNDRFFAVRPEGSVSTLKIQRTERGDSAVYLCASSSTSRETQYFGPGTRLLVL.

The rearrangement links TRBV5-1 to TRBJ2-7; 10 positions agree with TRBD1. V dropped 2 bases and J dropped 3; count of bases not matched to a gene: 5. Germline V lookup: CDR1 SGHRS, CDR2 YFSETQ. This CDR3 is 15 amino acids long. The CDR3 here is CASSLGTGVDYEQYF. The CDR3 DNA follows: TGCGCCAGCAGCTTAGGGACAGGGGTCGACTACGAGCAGTACTTC.

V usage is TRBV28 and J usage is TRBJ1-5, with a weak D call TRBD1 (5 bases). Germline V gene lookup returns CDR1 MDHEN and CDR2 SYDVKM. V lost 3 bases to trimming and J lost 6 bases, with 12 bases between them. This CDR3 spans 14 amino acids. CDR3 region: CASSLSGGVQPQHF. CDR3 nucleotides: TGTGCCAGCAGTTTGTCGGGGGGTGTTCAGCCCCAGCATTTT.

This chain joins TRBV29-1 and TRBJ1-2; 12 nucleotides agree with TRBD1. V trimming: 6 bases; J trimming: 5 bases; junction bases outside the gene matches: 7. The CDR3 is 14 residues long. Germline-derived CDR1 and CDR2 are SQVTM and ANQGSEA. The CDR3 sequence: CSVRGTGGRYGYTF. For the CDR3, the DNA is TGCAGCGTCAGAGGGACAGGGGGCAGATATGGCTACACCTTC.